The following is a TCR beta chain sequence with its context. These data belong to a study of T cell responses to AZD1222 COVID-19 vaccine. TCRdb's table, derived via immunoSEQ multiplex PCR, lists solely in-frame clones and lacks some. The sample holds approximately 110,000 clones, 80% to 95% seen once. This CDR3 has 14 amino acids. V was shortened by 3 bases and J by 7 bases, with 14 bases between the two germline ends. Germline loops: CDR1 MDHEN, CDR2 SYDVKM. The chain couples TRBV28 to TRBJ2-3; D is perhaps TRBD2 (5 bases). Sequencing used peripheral blood, obtained 28 days after the second AZD1222 dose. The TCR sequence derives from an adult who received the AZD1222 COVID-19 vaccine. CDR3 sequence reads: CASSLVTGLNTQYF. The CDR3 DNA sequence: TGTGCCAGCAGTTTGGTTACGGGGTTGAATACGCAGTATTTT.